This T cell receptor (beta chain) was recovered during a study of T cell responses to AZD1222 COVID-19 vaccine. The method was immunoSEQ multiplex PCR; TCRdb's version includes in-frame clones alone and lacks a portion of them. The table shows some 170,000 clones, with about nine tenths occurring only once. CDR3 size: 13 residues. V trimming: 3 bases; J trimming: 7 bases; junction bases outside the gene matches: 2. Per germline, CDR1 MDHEN and CDR2 SYDVKM. The chain carries TRBV28 and TRBJ1-2; 10 bases fit TRBD1. The TCR originated in an adult who received the MenACWY meningococcal vaccine as a control. This specimen consisted of peripheral blood, obtained 28 days after the second dose of the MenACWY control vaccine. The CDR3: CASSFRDRGGYTF. The DNA for the CDR3 is TGTGCCAGCAGTTTCCGGGACAGGGGTGGCTACACCTTC.